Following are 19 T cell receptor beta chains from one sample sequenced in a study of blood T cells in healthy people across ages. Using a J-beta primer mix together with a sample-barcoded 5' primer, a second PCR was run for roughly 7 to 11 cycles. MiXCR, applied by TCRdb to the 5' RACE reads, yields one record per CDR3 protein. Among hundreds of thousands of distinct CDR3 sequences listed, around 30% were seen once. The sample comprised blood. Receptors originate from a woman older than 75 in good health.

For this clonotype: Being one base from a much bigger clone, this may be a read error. The CDR3 region is CASSFLVSHKQFF. In nucleotides, the CDR3 is TGTGCCAGCAGTTTCCTGGTCAGCCATAAGCAGTTCTTC. This rearrangement joins TRBV27 to TRBJ2-1; D unclear. The germline gives CDR1 MNHEY, CDR2 SMNVEV (reference sequence). Trimming took 3 bases from V and 11 from J, leaving 14 bases between them. The CDR3 extends over 13 amino acids.

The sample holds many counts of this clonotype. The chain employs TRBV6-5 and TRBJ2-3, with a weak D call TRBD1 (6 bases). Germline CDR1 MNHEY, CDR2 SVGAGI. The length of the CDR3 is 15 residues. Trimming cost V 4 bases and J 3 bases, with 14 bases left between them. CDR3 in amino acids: CASSSVQGRTDTQYF. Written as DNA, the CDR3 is TGTGCCAGCAGTTCGGTACAGGGTAGAACAGATACGCAGTATTTT.

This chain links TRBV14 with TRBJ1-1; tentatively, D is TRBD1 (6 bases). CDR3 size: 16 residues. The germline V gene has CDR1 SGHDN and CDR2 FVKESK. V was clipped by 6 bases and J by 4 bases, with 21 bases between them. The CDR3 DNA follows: TGTGCCAGCAGTTCCTTCTCCGGGACACATGTCACTGAAGCTTTCTTT. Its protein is CASSSFSGTHVTEAFF.

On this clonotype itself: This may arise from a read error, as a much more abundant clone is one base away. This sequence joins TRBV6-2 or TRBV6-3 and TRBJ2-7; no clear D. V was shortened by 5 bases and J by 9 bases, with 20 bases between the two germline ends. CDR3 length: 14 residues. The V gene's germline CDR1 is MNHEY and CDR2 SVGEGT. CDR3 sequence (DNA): TGTGCCAGCAGTGTGGTAAAGGCATCCCGCGTGCAGTACTTC. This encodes CASSVVKASRVQYF.

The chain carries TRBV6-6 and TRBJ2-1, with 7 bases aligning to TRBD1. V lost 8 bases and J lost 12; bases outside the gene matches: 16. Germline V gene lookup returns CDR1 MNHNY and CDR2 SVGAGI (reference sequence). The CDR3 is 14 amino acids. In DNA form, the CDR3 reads TGTGCCAGCTACTCTAGGGACAGTAAACAGGGGCAGTTCTTC. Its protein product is CASYSRDSKQGQFF.

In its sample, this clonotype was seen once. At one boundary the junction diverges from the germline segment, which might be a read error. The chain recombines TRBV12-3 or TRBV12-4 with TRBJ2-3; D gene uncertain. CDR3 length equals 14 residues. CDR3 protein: CASSLTVRGDTQYF. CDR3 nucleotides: TGTGCCAGCAGTTTAACAGTGAGAGGAGATACGCAATATTTT.

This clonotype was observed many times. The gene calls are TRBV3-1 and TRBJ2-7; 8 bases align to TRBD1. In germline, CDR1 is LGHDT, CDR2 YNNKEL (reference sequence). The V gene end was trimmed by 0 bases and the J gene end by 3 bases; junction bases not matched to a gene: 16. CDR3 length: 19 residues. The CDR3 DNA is TGTGCCAGCAGCCAAGATAAAAGGATACAGGGGGAAATAGGCTACGAGCAGTACTTC. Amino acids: CASSQDKRIQGEIGYEQYF.

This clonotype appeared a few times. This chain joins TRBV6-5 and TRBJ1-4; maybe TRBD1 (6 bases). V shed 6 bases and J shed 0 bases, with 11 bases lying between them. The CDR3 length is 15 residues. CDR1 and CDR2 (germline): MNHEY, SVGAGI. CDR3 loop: CASSAQGPTNEKLFF. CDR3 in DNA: TGTGCCAGCAGCGCACAGGGACCAACTAATGAAAAACTGTTTTTT.

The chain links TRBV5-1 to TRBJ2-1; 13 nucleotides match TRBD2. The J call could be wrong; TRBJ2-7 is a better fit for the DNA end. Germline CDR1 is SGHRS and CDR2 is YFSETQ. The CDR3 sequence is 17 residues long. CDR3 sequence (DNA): TGCGCCAGCAGCTCGTTCTCGACTAGCGGGGGGTTCAATGAGCAGTACTTC. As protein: CASSSFSTSGGFNEQYF.

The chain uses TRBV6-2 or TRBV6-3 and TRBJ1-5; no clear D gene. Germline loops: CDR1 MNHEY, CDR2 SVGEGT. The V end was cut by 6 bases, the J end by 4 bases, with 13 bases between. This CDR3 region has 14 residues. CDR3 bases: TGTGCCAGCAGGTATGTCGGATTTAATCAGCCCCAGCATTTT. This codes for CASRYVGFNQPQHF.

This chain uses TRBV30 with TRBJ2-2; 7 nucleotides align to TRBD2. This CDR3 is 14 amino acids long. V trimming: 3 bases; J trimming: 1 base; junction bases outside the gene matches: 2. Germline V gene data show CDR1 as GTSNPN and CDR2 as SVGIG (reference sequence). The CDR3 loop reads CAWRQRGNTGELFF. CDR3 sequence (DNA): TGTGCCTGGAGGCAGCGGGGGAACACCGGGGAGCTGTTTTTT.

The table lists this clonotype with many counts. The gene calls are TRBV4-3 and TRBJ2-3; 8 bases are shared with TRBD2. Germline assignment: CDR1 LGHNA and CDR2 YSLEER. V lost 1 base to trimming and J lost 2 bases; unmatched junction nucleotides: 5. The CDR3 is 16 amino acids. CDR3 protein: CASSQVLAGPTDTQYF. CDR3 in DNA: TGCGCCAGCAGCCAAGTTCTAGCGGGTCCCACAGATACGCAGTATTTT.

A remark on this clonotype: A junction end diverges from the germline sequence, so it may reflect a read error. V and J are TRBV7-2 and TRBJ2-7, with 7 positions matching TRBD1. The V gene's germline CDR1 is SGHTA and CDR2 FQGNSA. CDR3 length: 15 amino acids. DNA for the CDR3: TGTGTCAGCAGCTTTGATACAGGGGTGGGAGAGCCCCAGTACTTC. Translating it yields CVSSFDTGVGEPQYF.

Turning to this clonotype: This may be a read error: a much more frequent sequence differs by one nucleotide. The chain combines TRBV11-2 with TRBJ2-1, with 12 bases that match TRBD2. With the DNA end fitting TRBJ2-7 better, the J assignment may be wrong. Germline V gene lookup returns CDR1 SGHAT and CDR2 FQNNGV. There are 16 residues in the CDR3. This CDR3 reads CASSQASGGAYNEQYF. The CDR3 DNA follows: TGTGCCAGTTCCCAGGCTAGCGGGGGGGCCTACAATGAGCAGTACTTC.

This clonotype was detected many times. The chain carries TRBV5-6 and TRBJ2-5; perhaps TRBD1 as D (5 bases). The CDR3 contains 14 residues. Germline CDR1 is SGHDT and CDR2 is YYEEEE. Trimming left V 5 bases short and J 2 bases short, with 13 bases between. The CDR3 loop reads CASRIRGIQETQYF. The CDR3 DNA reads TGTGCCAGCAGGATAAGGGGAATTCAAGAGACCCAGTACTTC.

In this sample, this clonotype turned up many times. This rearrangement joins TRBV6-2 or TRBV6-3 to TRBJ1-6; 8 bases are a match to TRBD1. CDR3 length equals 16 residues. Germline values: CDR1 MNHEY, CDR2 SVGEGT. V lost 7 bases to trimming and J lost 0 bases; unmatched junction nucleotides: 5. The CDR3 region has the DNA TGTGCCAGCATCGACAGGGGAGGCTCCTATAATTCACCCCTCCACTTT. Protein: CASIDRGGSYNSPLHF.

CDR3 residues: CSAGPRDATDTQYF. CDR3 nucleotides: TGCAGTGCTGGTCCCAGGGATGCAACAGATACGCAGTATTTT. V and J are TRBV20-1 and TRBJ2-3; a weak D match, TRBD1 (5 bases). Looked up from germline, CDR1 is DFQATT and CDR2 is SNEGSKA (reference sequence). V was cut by 5 bases and J by 3 bases, with 15 bases left in between. The CDR3 consists of 14 residues.

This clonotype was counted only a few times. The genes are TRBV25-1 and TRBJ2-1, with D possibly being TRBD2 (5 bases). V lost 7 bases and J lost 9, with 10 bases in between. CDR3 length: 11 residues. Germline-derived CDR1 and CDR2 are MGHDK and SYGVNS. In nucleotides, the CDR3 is TGTGCCAGCACGGAAGGGAGTGAGCAGTTCTTC. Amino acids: CASTEGSEQFF.

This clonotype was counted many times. The chain's CDR3 is CASSQVGQLGGYTF. The CDR3 DNA reads TGTGCCAGCAGCCAAGTTGGGCAGCTAGGGGGCTACACCTTC. The gene calls are TRBV3-1 and TRBJ1-2; no reliable D call. The germline CDR1 and CDR2 sequences are LGHDT and YNNKEL (reference sequence). There are 14 residues in the CDR3. Trimming shortened V by 1 base and J by 8 bases, and 14 bases separated the two germline ends.